Listed below are T cell receptor beta chains from one sample, sequenced in a study of cytomegalovirus exposure and HLA in healthy donors. Clones were read by immunoSEQ multiplex PCR, and TCRdb kept only the in-frame ones, dropping some. This table has some 120,000 clones, about four fifths appearing once. The sample was PBMCs. The source is a woman under 30 in good health and CMV-seronegative. The CDR3 runs from the conserved cysteine through the conserved F or W. A D gene is named only where the DNA matches it firmly. Only part of the rows carry a size: once, few, many, or a class if the clone is expanded.

abundance	len	v_gene	d_gene	j_gene	CDR3aa	CDR3nt
few	15	TRBV30	TRBD1	TRBJ1-2	CAWSVGTGGGYGYTF	TGTGCCTGGAGTGTAGGGACAGGGGGTGGCTATGGCTACACCTTC
-	13	TRBV2	-	TRBJ1-1	CASSDSGNTEAFF	TGTGCCAGCAGTGATTCCGGGAACACTGAAGCTTTCTTT
once	15	TRBV6-5	-	TRBJ2-3	CASSYWGGPADTQYF	TGTGCCAGCAGTTACTGGGGAGGACCGGCAGATACGCAGTATTTT
-	15	TRBV13	TRBD1	TRBJ1-4	CASSLRRQGGEKLFF	TGTGCCAGCAGCTTAAGGCGACAGGGAGGTGAAAAACTGTTTTTT
-	15	TRBV15	-	TRBJ1-2	CATSSDYGGQYGYTF	TGTGCCACCAGCAGTGATTACGGGGGGCAGTATGGCTACACCTTC
few	16	TRBV9	-	TRBJ2-3	CASSVAEGLSTDTQYF	TGTGCCAGCAGCGTAGCGGAGGGTCTGAGCACAGATACGCAGTATTTT
-	14	TRBV30	TRBD1	TRBJ1-6	CAWSAGTGPSPLHF	TGTGCCTGGAGTGCCGGGACAGGGCCTTCACCCCTCCACTTT
-	14	TRBV7-9	TRBD1	TRBJ1-5	CASSLDRGNQPQHF	TGTGCCAGCAGCTTGGACAGGGGCAATCAGCCCCAGCATTTT
-	15	TRBV4-1	TRBD2	TRBJ2-3	CASSQGTRTIDTQYF	TGCGCCAGCAGCCAAGGGACTAGGACGATCGATACGCAGTATTTT
-	13	TRBV6-1	-	TRBJ1-4	CASNSGFNEKLFF	TGTGCCAGCAACTCAGGATTTAATGAAAAACTGTTTTTT
-	16	TRBV9	-	TRBJ1-2	CASSVGDGGRNYGYTF	TGTGCCAGCAGCGTAGGGGACGGGGGGAGAAACTATGGCTACACCTTC
-	14	TRBV7-6	-	TRBJ2-3	CASSSQVLADTQYF	TGTGCCAGCAGCTCCCAGGTCCTTGCGGATACGCAGTATTTT
-	16	TRBV4-1	-	TRBJ1-2	CASSQDAGYTVRGYTF	TGCGCCAGCAGCCAAGATGCGGGGTACACGGTACGGGGCTACACCTTC
once	14	TRBV18	-	TRBJ1-6	CASSADRRNSPLHF	TGTGCCAGCTCAGCAGACAGGCGCAATTCACCCCTCCACTTT
-	15	TRBV6-6	TRBD1	TRBJ2-7	CASNDRGQAAYEQYF	TGTGCCAGCAACGACAGAGGACAGGCCGCCTACGAGCAGTACTTC
few	14	TRBV15	-	TRBJ2-1	CATSRGGTDNEQFF	TGTGCCACCAGCAGAGGCGGTACCGACAATGAGCAGTTCTTC
-	14	TRBV9	TRBD1	TRBJ1-1	CASTRQQGSAEAFF	TGTGCCAGCACCCGTCAACAGGGGTCAGCTGAAGCTTTCTTT
-	15	TRBV15	-	TRBJ1-5	CATSRDRVQGQPQHF	TGTGCCACCAGCAGAGATCGAGTGCAGGGTCAGCCCCAGCATTTT
-	16	TRBV6-1	-	TRBJ2-3	CASSEFSSFPADTQYF	TGTGCCAGCAGTGAATTCTCTAGCTTCCCCGCAGATACGCAGTATTTT
few	15	TRBV18	-	TRBJ2-7	CASSPLRGASYEQYF	TGTGCCAGCTCACCCCTCCGGGGGGCTTCCTACGAGCAGTACTTC